The clone carrying this T cell receptor (beta chain) was observed once. This record comes from a study of blood T cell repertoires in COVID-19. Study-wide background: In each case, the material was cDNA or gDNA derived from T cells, B-cell-depleted T cells, or PBMCs.

Per the authors' pipeline: For nucleated cells, counts were estimated from reference gene primer amplification. The table came from immunoSEQ multiplex PCR; TCRdb's copy has only in-frame clones and leaves some out. Clonal size and the V and J genes are those of that table, whereas D and trimming came from the DNA. This sample has about 130,000 clones, with roughly four fifths found just once. What was sequenced was peripheral blood. The sequence was collected from a human donor in a cohort sampled during active COVID-19.

In nucleotides, the CDR3 is TGTGCCAGCAGTGAAGGGACAGTCCTGGGGTCCTACAATGAGCAGTTCTTC. This codes for CASSEGTVLGSYNEQFF. The chain uses TRBV6-1 and TRBJ2-1, with D perhaps matching TRBD1 (6 bases). Germline CDR1 and CDR2: MNHNS and SASEGT. V dropped 1 base and J dropped 1 base, with 14 bases sitting between them. There are 17 residues in the CDR3.